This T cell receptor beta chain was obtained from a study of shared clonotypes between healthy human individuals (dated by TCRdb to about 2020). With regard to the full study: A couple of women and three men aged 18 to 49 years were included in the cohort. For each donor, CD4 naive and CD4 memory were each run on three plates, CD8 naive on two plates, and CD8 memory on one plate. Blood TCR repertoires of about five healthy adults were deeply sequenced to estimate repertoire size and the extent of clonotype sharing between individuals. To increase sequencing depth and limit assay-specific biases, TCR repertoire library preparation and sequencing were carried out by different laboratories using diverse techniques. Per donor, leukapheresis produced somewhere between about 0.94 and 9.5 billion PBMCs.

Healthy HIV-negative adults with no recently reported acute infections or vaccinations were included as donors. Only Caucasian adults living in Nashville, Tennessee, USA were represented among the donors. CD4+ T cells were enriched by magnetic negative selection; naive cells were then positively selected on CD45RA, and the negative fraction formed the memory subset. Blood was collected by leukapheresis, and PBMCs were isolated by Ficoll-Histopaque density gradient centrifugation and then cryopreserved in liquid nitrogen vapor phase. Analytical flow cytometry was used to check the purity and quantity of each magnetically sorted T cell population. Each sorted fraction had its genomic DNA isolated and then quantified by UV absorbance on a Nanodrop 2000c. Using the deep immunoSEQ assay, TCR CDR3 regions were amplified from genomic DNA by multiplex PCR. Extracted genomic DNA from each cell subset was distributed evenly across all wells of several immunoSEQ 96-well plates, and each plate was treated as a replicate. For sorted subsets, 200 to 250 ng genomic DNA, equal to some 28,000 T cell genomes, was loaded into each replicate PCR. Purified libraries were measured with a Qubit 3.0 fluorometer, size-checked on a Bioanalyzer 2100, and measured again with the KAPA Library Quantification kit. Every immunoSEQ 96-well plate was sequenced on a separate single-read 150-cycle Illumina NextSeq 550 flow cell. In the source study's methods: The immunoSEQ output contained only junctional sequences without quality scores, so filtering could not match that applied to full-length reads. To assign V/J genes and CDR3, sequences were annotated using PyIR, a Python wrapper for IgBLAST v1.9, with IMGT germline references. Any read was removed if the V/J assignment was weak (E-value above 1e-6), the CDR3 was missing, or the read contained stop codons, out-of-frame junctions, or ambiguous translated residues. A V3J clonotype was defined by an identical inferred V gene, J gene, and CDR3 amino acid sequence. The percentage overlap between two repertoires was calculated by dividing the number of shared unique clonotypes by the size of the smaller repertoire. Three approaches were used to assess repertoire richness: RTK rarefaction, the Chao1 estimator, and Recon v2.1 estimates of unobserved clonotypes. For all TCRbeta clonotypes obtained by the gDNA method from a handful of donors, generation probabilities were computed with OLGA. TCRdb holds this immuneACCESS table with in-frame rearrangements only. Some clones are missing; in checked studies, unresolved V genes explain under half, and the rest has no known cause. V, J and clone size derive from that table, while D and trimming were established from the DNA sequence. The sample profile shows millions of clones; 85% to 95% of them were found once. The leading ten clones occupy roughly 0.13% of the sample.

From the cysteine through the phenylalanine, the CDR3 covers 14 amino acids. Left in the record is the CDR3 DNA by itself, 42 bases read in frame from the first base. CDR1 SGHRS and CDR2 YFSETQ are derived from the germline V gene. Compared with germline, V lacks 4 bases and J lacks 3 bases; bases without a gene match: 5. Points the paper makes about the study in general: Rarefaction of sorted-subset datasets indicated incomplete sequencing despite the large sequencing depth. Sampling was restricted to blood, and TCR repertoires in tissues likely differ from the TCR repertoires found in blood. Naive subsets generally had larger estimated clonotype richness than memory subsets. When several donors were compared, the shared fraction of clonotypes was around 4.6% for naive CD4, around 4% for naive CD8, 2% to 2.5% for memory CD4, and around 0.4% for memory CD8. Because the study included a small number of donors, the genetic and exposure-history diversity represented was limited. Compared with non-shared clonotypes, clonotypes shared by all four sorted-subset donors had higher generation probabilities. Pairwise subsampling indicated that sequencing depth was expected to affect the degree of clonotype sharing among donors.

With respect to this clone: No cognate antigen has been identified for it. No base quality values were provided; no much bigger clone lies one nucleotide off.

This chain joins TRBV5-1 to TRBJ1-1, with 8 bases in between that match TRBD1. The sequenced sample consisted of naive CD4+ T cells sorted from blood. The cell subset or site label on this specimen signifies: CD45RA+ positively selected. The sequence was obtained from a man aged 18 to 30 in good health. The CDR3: CASSVGQGYTEAFF. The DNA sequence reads TGCGCCAGCAGCGTAGGACAGGGCTACACTGAAGCTTTCTTT.